This TCR beta chain was sequenced for a study of cytomegalovirus exposure and HLA in healthy donors. Study background: The 120 validation repertoires were reported in a later analysis to have been generated on the same platform as the roughly 670 first-cohort repertoires. Whole-study results and caveats: Specificity of three CMV-associated chains for CMV antigens was verified in vitro. Diagnosis of cytomegalovirus status made by the classifier reportedly showed high specificity and sensitivity.

With 2 bases removed from V and 7 bases from J, the gap between germline ends came to 10 bases. Germline V gene sequence: CDR1 SGDLS, CDR2 YYNGEE. The CDR3 extends over 14 amino acids. TCRdb's copy holds only in-frame clones and misses some; the assay was immunoSEQ multiplex PCR. The sample lists 100,000 or so clones, approximately 90% occurring once. Notes on this clone: Its specificity is unknown.

J is TRBJ1-6 and V is TRBV9, with TRBD1 as a possible D gene (6 bases). The origin of this receptor is a woman aged 25 to 39 in good health and CMV-seronegative. Sequenced input: PBMCs. DNA for the CDR3: TGTGCCAGCAGCGTCGGACAGCCAAATTCACCCCTCCACTTT. Its protein is CASSVGQPNSPLHF.